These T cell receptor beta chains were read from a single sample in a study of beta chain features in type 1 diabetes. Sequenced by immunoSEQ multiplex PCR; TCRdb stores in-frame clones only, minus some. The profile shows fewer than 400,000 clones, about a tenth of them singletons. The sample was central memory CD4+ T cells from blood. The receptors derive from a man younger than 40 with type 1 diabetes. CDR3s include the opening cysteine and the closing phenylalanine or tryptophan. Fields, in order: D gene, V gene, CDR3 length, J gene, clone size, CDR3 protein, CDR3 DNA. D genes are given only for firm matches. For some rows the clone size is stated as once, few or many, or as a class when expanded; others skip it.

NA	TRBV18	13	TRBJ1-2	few	CASSPTDNYGYTF	TGTGCCAGCTCACCTACGGATAACTATGGCTACACCTTC
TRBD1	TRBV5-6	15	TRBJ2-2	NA	CASSYRQGRSGELFF	TGTGCCAGCAGCTATCGACAGGGAAGGTCCGGGGAGCTGTTTTTT
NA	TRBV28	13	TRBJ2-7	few	CASSRQGGYEQYF	TGTGCCAGCTCTCGACAGGGAGGCTACGAGCAGTACTTC
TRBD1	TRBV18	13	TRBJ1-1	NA	CASSRDRETEAFF	TGTGCCAGCTCACGTGACAGGGAAACTGAAGCTTTCTTT
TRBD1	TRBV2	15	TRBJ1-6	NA	CASSEARGGRSPLHF	TGTGCCAGCAGTGAAGCGCGAGGGGGCCGTTCACCCCTCCACTTT
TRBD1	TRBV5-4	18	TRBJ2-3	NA	CASSLALGQGDNTDTQYF	TGTGCCAGCAGCTTGGCTCTGGGACAGGGTGACAACACAGATACGCAGTATTTT
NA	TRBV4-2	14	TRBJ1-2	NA	CASSQVLDTYGYTF	TGTGCCAGCAGCCAAGTATTGGATACCTATGGCTACACCTTC
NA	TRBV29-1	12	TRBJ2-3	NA	CSVATDTDTQYF	TGCAGCGTTGCAACGGACACAGATACGCAGTATTTT
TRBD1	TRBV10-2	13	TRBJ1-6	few	CASTGTGSSPLHF	TGCGCCAGTACCGGGACAGGGTCTTCTCCCCTCCACTTT
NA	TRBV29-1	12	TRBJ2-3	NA	CSVEERTDTQYF	TGCAGCGTTGAGGAGCGCACAGATACGCAGTATTTT
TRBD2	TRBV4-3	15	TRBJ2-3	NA	CASSQGLAGADTQYF	TGCGCCAGCAGCCAAGGGCTAGCGGGTGCAGATACGCAGTATTTT
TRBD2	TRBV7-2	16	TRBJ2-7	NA	CASSLGPSGGFYEQYF	TGTGCCAGCAGCTTAGGGCCTAGCGGGGGATTCTACGAGCAGTACTTC
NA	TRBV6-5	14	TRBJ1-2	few	CASTDLEFAYGYTF	TGTGCCAGCACCGACCTAGAGTTCGCCTATGGCTACACCTTC
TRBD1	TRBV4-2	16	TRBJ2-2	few	CASSQTGGGDTGELFF	TGTGCCAGCAGCCAGACAGGGGGTGGGGACACCGGGGAGCTGTTTTTT